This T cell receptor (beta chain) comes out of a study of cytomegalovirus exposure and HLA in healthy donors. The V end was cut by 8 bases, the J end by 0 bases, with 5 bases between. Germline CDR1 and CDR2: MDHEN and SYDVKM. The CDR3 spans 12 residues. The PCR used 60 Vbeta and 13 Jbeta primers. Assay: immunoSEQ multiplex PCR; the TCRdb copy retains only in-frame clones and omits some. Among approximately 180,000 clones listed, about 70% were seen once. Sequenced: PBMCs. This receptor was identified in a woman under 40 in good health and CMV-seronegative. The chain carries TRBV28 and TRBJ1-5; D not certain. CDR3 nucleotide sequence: TGTGCCAGCCGAGATAGCAATCAGCCCCAGCATTTT. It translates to CASRDSNQPQHF.